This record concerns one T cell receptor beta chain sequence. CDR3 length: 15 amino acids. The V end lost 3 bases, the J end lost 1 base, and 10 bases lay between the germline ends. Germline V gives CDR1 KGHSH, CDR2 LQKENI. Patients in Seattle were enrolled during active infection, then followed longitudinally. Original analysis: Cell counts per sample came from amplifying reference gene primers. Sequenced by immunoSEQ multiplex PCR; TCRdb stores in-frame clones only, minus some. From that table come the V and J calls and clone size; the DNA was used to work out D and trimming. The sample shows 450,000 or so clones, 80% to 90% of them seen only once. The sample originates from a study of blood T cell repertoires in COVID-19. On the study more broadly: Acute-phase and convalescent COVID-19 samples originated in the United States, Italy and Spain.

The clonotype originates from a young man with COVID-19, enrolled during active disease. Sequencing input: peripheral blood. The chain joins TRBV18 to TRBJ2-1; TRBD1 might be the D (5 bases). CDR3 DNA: TGTGCCAGCTCACCGGGGCGGTTATCCTACAATGAGCAGTTCTTC. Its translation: CASSPGRLSYNEQFF.